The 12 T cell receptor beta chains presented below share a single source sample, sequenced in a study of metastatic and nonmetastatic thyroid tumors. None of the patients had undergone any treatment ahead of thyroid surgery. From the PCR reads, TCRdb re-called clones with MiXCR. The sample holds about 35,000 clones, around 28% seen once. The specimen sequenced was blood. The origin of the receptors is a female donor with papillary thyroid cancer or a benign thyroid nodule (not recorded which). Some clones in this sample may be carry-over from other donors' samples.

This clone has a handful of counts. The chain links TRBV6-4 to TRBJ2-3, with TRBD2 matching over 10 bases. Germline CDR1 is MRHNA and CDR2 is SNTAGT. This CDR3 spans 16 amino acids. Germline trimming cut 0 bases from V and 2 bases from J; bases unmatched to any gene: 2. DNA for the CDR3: TGTGCCAGCAGTGACTCTAGCGGGGGGTCCACAGATACGCAGTATTTT. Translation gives CASSDSSGGSTDTQYF.

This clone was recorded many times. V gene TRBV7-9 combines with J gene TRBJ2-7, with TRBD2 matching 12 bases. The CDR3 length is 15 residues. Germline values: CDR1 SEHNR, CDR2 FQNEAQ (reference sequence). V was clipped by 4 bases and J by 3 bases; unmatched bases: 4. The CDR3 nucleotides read TGTGCCAGCAGCTCAAAACTAGCGGGGGGCTACGAGCAGTACTTC. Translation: CASSSKLAGGYEQYF. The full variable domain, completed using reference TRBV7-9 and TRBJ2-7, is DTGVSQNPRHKITKRGQNVTFRCDPISEHNRLYWYRQTLGQGPEFLTYFQNEAQLEKSRLLSDRFSAERPKGSFSTLEIQRTEQGDSAMYLCASSSKLAGGYEQYFGPGTRLTVT.

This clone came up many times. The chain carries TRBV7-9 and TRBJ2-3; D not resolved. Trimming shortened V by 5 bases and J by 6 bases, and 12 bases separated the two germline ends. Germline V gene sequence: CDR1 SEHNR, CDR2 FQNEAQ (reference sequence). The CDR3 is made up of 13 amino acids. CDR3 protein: CASSPVWPDTQYF. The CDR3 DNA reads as TGTGCCAGCAGCCCCGTCTGGCCGGATACGCAGTATTTT.

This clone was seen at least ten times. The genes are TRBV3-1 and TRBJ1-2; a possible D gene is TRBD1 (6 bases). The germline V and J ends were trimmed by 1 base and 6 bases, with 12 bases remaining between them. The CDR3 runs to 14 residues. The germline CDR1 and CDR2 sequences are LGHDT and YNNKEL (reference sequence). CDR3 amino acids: CASSQGSRGDGYTF. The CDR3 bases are TGTGCCAGCAGCCAAGGATCAAGGGGGGATGGCTACACCTTC.

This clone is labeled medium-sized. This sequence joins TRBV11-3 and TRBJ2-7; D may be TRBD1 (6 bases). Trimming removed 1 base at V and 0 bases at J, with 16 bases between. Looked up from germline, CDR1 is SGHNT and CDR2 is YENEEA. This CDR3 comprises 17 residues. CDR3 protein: CASSLVPTGLSSYEQYF. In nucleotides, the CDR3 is TGTGCCAGCAGCTTAGTTCCTACAGGGTTAAGCTCCTACGAGCAGTACTTC.

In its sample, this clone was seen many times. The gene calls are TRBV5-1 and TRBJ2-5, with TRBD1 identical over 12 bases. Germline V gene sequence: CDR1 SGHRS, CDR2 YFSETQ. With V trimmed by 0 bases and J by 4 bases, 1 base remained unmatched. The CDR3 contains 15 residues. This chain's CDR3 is CASSLGGQGAETQYF. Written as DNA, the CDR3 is TGCGCCAGCAGCTTGGGGGGACAGGGGGCAGAGACCCAGTACTTC.

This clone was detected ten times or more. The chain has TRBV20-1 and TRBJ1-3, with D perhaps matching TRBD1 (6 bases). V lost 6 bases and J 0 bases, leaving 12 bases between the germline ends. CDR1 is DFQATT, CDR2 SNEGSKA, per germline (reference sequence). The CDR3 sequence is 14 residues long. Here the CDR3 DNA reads TGCAGTGCGAGGACAGCTTCCTCTGGAAACACCATATATTTT. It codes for CSARTASSGNTIYF.

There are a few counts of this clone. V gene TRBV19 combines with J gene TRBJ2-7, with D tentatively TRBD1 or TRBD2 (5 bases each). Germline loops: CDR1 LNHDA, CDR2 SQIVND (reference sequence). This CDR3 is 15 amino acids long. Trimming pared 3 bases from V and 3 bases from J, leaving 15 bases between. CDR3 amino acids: CASSISVGELYEQYF. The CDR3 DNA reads TGTGCCAGTAGTATCTCAGTGGGGGAACTCTACGAGCAGTACTTC.

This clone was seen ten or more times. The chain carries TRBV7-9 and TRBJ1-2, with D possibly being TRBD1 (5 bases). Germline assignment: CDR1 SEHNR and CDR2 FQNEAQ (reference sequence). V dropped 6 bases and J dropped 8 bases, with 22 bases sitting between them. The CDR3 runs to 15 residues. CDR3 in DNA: TGTGCCAGCAGACCCGGGACTCAACCACCGGGAGGCTACACCTTC. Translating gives CASRPGTQPPGGYTF. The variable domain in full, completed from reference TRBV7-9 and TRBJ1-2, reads DTGVSQNPRHKITKRGQNVTFRCDPISEHNRLYWYRQTLGQGPEFLTYFQNEAQLEKSRLLSDRFSAERPKGSFSTLEIQRTEQGDSAMYLCASRPGTQPPGGYTFGSGTRLTVV.

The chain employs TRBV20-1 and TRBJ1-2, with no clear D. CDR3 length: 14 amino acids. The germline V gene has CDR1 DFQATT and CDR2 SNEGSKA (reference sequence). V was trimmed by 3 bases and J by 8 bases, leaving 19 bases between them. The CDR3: CSASLQDFLGGYTF. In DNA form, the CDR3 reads TGCAGTGCTAGTTTGCAGGACTTCCTGGGGGGCTACACCTTC.

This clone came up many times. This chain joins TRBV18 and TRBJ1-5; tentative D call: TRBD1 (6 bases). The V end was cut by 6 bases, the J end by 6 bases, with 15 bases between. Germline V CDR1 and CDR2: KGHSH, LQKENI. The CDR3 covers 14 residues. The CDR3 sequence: CASSFGQIPQPQHF. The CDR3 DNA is TGTGCCAGCTCCTTCGGACAGATACCTCAGCCCCAGCATTTT.

The CDR3 spells CASSRTVSASTDTQYF. The DNA for the CDR3 is TGTGCCAGCAGTCGGACAGTTAGTGCTAGCACAGATACGCAGTATTTT. The V gene is TRBV28, the J gene TRBJ2-3, with D possibly being TRBD1 (6 bases). The germline gives CDR1 MDHEN, CDR2 SYDVKM. This CDR3 comprises 16 residues. Trimming removed 5 bases at V and 0 bases at J, with 15 bases between.